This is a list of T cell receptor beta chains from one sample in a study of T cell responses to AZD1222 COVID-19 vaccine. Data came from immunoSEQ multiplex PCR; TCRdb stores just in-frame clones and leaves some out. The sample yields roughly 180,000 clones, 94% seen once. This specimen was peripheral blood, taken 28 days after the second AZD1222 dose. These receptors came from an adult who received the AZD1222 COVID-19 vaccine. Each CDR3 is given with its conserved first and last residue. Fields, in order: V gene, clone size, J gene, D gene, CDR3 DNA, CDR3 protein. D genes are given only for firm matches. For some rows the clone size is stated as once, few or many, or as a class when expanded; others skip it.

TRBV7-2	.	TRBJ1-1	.	TGTGCCAGCAGCTTTAGGTGGAACACTGAAGCTTTCTTT	CASSFRWNTEAFF
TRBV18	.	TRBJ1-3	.	TGTGCCAGCTCACCGAAGGAGTCCGCCGGAAACACCATATATTTT	CASSPKESAGNTIYF
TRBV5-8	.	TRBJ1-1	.	TGTGCCAGCAGGGCCGAGGGGAATGAAGCTTTCTTT	CASRAEGNEAFF
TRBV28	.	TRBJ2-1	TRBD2	TGTGCCAGCAGTTTTCAGCGGGAGGTTGTTGAGCAGTTCTTC	CASSFQREVVEQFF
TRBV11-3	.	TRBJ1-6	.	TGTGCCAGCAGCTTAGAGGGAACGAATTCACCCCTCCACTTT	CASSLEGTNSPLHF
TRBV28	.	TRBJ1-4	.	TGTGCCAGCAGTCCCCCCCAAAGGGCTGGTAATGAAAAACTGTTTTTT	CASSPPQRAGNEKLFF
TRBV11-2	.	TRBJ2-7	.	TGTGCCAGCAGCTTATTGGGTCAAGATTTATACGAGCAGTACTTC	CASSLLGQDLYEQYF
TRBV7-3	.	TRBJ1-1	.	TGTGCCAGCAGCTTATCAGAGAACACTGAAGCTTTCTTT	CASSLSENTEAFF
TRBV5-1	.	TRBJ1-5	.	TGCGCCAGCAGCCTTACAGGAGGACCCCGTCCCCAGCATTTT	CASSLTGGPRPQHF
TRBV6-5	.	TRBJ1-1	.	TGTGCCAGCAGTTACGCGGGCACTGAAGCTTTCTTT	CASSYAGTEAFF
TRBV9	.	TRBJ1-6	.	TGTGCCAGCAGCGGGGGACGGGAGAGCTCCTATAATTCACCCCTCCACTTT	CASSGGRESSYNSPLHF
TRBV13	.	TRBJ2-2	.	TGTGCCAGCAGCCTACAGACTACGGGGATGAACACCGGGGAGCTGTTTTTT	CASSLQTTGMNTGELFF
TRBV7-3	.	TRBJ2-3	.	TGTGCCAGCAGCCCCCCCGGGGAGGGCACAGATACGCAGTATTTT	CASSPPGEGTDTQYF
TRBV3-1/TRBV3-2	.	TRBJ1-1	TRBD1	TGTGCCAGCAGCCAAGAGACAGGGGGGAACACTGAAGCTTTCTTT	CASSQETGGNTEAFF
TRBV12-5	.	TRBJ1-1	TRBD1	TGTGCTAGTGGCCCAACAGGGGTCAACACTGAAGCTTTCTTT	CASGPTGVNTEAFF
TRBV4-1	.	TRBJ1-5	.	TGCGCCAGCAGCCAAGATAGGGCTCCGGCCCAGCATTTT	CASSQDRAPAQHF
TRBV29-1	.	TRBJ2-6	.	TGCAGCGCTAGCTCTGGGGCCAACGTCCTGACTTTC	CSASSGANVLTF
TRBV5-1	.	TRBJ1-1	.	TGCGCCAGCAGCTTTCGGATGGAGGACACTGAAGCTTTCTTT	CASSFRMEDTEAFF
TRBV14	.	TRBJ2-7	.	TGTGCCAGCAGCCAAGAATTGGACTACGAGCAGTACTTC	CASSQELDYEQYF
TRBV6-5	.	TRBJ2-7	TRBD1	TGTGCCAGCAGCTCCGACAGGGAGTATCACTACGAGCAGTACTTC	CASSSDREYHYEQYF
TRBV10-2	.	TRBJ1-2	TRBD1	TGCGCCAGCAGTGTCCGGGACAGACAACCTAACTATGGCTACACCTTC	CASSVRDRQPNYGYTF
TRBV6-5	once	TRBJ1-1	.	TGTGCCAGCAGTTCGACCCTTCAAGCTTTCTTT	CASSSTLQAFF
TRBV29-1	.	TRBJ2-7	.	TGCAGCGTTGAGGATCAGGGAAACGAGCAGTACTTC	CSVEDQGNEQYF
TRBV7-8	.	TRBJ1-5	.	TGTGCCAGCAGCCGTAGTCGAGAAACCAATCAGCCCCAGCATTTT	CASSRSRETNQPQHF
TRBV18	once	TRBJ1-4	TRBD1	TGTGCCAGCTCACCAAGGACAGGGGTGGGTGAAAAACTGTTTTTT	CASSPRTGVGEKLFF
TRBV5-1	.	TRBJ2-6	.	TGCGCCAGCAGCTTGGGGTCGGGCGGGGCCAACGTCCTGACTTTC	CASSLGSGGANVLTF
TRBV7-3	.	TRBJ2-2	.	TGTGCCAGCAGAAACCCGTCGCCGGACTACCCGTTCGCGAACACCGGGGAGCTGTTTTTT	CASRNPSPDYPFANTGELFF
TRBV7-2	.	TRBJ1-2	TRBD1	TGTGCCAGCCAGCTGACAGGGAACTATGGCTACACCTTC	CASQLTGNYGYTF
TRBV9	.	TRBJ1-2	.	TGTGCCAGCAGCGTTCAGGGAAAGAGGAACTATGGCTACACCTTC	CASSVQGKRNYGYTF
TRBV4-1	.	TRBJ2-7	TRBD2	TGCGCCAGCAGCCAAGAAATACGGGGGGGCCGCTACGAGCAGTACTTC	CASSQEIRGGRYEQYF
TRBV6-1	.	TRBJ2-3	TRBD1	TGTGCCAGCAGTGAAGTAGATACAGGGGGTACAGATACGCAGTATTTT	CASSEVDTGGTDTQYF
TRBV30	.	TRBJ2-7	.	TGTGCCTGGGGAAGGGGGACTACCTACGAGCAGTACTTC	CAWGRGTTYEQYF
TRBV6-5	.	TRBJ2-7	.	TGTGCCAGCAGTTACTTCCAAAGGGGAGGCGAGCAGTACTTC	CASSYFQRGGEQYF
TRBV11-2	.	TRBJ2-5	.	TGTGCCAGCAGCCCTAAAGGGGGGGTAGGAGAGACCCAGTACTTC	CASSPKGGVGETQYF
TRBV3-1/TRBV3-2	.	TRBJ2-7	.	TGTGCCAGCAGCTTAGACTACGAGCAGTACTTC	CASSLDYEQYF
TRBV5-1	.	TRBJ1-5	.	TGCGCCAGCAGCTTAACCCCAGGTTTTGATCAGCCCCAGCATTTT	CASSLTPGFDQPQHF
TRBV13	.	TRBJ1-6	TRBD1	TGTGCCAGCAGCCCAACAGGGGGCGCCTGGAATTCACCCCTCCACTTT	CASSPTGGAWNSPLHF
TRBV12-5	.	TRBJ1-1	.	TGTGCTAGTGGTTCCTTTGTGAACACTGAAGCTTTCTTT	CASGSFVNTEAFF
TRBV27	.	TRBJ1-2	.	TGTGCCAGCAGTCCCGTCTCTCTCCATGGCTACACCTTC	CASSPVSLHGYTF
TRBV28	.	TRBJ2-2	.	TGTGCCAGCCTTATACCTGGGACCGGGGAGCTGTTTTTT	CASLIPGTGELFF
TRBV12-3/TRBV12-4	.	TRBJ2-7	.	TGTGCCAGCAGTTTCGGAGGCGGGGCCGAGCAGTACTTC	CASSFGGGAEQYF
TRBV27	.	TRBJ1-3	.	TGTGCCAGCAGTTTAGACTACGCCTCTGGAAACACCATATATTTT	CASSLDYASGNTIYF